What follows are 8 T cell receptor beta chains derived from one specimen sequenced in a study of cytomegalovirus exposure and HLA in healthy donors (dated by TCRdb to 2016 to 2017). Library preparation used the immunoSEQ multiplex PCR assay. TCRdb holds this immuneACCESS table with in-frame rearrangements only. Some clones are missing; in checked studies, unresolved V genes explain under half, and the rest has no known cause. The sample data list about 74,000 clones, and around 94% of these were observed just once. The ten largest clones capture roughly 2% of the sample. Sequencing input: PBMCs. The receptors derive from a woman between 18 and 29 years old in good health and CMV-seropositive.

The V and J genes are TRBV19 and TRBJ1-1; D gene uncertain. Germline CDR1 LNHDA, CDR2 SQIVND (reference sequence). CDR3 size: 11 residues. The V gene lost 5 bases and the J gene lost 3 bases, with 4 bases spanning the gap. The CDR3 protein is CASSFYTEAFF. The CDR3 coding sequence is TGTGCCAGTAGTTTCTACACTGAAGCTTTCTTT.

This rearrangement joins TRBV7-8 to TRBJ2-5, with 7 nucleotides matching TRBD2. CDR1 and CDR2 from the germline V gene are SGHVS and FQNEAQ. The CDR3 is 14 amino acids. V lost 3 bases to trimming and J lost 5 bases; unmatched junction nucleotides: 6. The CDR3 sequence is CASSFWEGIETQYF. The CDR3 region has the DNA TGTGCCAGCAGCTTTTGGGAGGGAATCGAGACCCAGTACTTC.

The V gene is TRBV4-2, the J gene TRBJ1-1, with 8 bases aligning to TRBD1. CDR1 is LGHNA and CDR2 is YNFKEQ in the germline V gene. This CDR3 has 18 residues. Trimming took 0 bases from V and 5 from J; bases not matched to a gene: 14. This CDR3 is CASSQDYRTGSWGTEAFF. In DNA form, the CDR3 reads TGTGCCAGCAGCCAAGATTATCGGACAGGGTCTTGGGGGACTGAAGCTTTCTTT.

The rearrangement joins TRBV18 to TRBJ1-1, with 10 bases matching TRBD1. V was pared by 3 bases and J by 3 bases, with 4 bases of the junction left unmatched. CDR1 KGHSH and CDR2 LQKENI come from the germline V gene. This CDR3 spans 15 amino acids. CDR3 amino acids: CASSPQGQGHTEAFF. The CDR3 DNA is TGTGCCAGCTCACCCCAGGGACAGGGGCACACTGAAGCTTTCTTT.

The chain joins TRBV7-2 to TRBJ2-1; no clear D. CDR1 is SGHTA and CDR2 is FQGNSA in the germline V gene. The V end lost 2 bases, the J end lost 0 bases, and 8 bases lay between the germline ends. The CDR3 runs 15 residues. Here the CDR3 reads CASSLTYASYNEQFF. The CDR3, as DNA: TGTGCCAGCAGCTTAACATATGCCTCCTACAATGAGCAGTTCTTC. The whole variable domain, remainder taken from reference TRBV7-2 and TRBJ2-1, is GAGVSQSPSNKVTEKGKDVELRCDPISGHTALYWYRQSLGQGLEFLIYFQGNSAPDKSGLPSDRFSAERTGGSVSTLTIQRTQQEDSAVYLCASSLTYASYNEQFFGPGTRLTVL.

The V gene is TRBV4-2, the J gene TRBJ2-1; 8 nucleotides line up with TRBD2. There are 14 residues in the CDR3. The germline V gene encodes CDR1 LGHNA and CDR2 YNFKEQ. V was clipped by 0 bases and J by 7 bases; unmatched bases: 2. CDR3 sequence: CASSQDGTSNEQFF. The DNA of the CDR3 is TGTGCCAGCAGCCAAGACGGGACTAGTAATGAGCAGTTCTTC.

CDR3 sequence: CASSESAVYEQYF. The CDR3 nucleotides read TGCGCCAGCAGTGAATCTGCAGTCTACGAGCAGTACTTC. V gene TRBV10-1 combines with J gene TRBJ2-7; D is unresolved. Germline assignment: CDR1 WNHNN and CDR2 SYGVQD (reference sequence). V lost 3 bases and J 3 bases, leaving 9 bases between the germline ends. There are 13 residues in the CDR3.

This sequence joins TRBV9 and TRBJ2-1; unclear D gene. Trimming removed 4 bases from V and 6 bases from J, with 8 bases in between. Germline V gene sequence: CDR1 SGDLS, CDR2 YYNGEE. CDR3 size: 12 residues. This CDR3 is CASSPTTNEQFF. The DNA for the CDR3 is TGTGCCAGCAGCCCCACTACCAATGAGCAGTTCTTC.